This TCR beta chain emerged from a study of blood T cell repertoires in COVID-19. The overall study: The study drew acute and convalescent COVID-19 samples from the United States, Italy and Spain. The analysed material was cDNA or gDNA that came from T cells, B-cell-depleted T cells, or PBMCs.

This CDR3 contains 17 residues. As originally analysed: Amplification of reference gene primers provided the estimated nucleated cell counts. The repertoire was sequenced with immunoSEQ multiplex PCR; TCRdb's copy has only in-frame clones and lacks some. That table furnishes V, J and clone size, whereas the DNA furnished D and trimming. The sample has approximately 100,000 clones; 75% to 95% are singletons. The sequenced sample consisted of peripheral blood. The rearrangement joins TRBV12-2 to TRBJ2-7; the D call in the table, TRBD1, was not verified against the DNA. TRBV12-2 constitutes a pseudogene. The TCR comes from a human donor in a cohort sampled during active COVID-19. The CDR3 loop reads CASRVRQQGALSYEQYF. CDR3 nucleotide sequence: TGTGCAAGTCGCGTTAGGCAACAGGGGGCATTAAGCTACGAGCAGTACTTC.